A selection of T cell receptor beta chains follows, all from one sample in a study of regulatory T cells in long-lasting Graves disease. One entry per CDR3 protein, called by TCRdb with MiXCR from the multiplex PCR reads. Of hundreds of thousands of distinct CDR3 sequences listed, about 30% are singletons. The sequencing here drew on peripheral blood mononuclear cells (PBMCs), taken when the disease was refractory, from a patient treated with antithyroid drugs. These receptors originate from a female donor with Graves disease. Both conserved end residues are part of each CDR3. D genes are given only for firm matches. Not every row has a clone size; where given, it reads once, few, many or a size class.

len,d_gene,v_gene,abundance,j_gene,CDR3aa,CDR3nt
16,TRBD2,TRBV6-1,few,TRBJ2-2,CASTTPGTSIAGELFF,TGTGCCAGCACCACACCCGGGACTAGTATCGCCGGGGAGCTGTTTTTT
16,TRBD2,TRBV5-1,-,TRBJ2-7,CASSHQLSSGNYEQYF,TGCGCCAGCAGCCACCAGCTGTCTAGCGGGAATTACGAGCAGTACTTC
12,-,TRBV3-1,-,TRBJ2-5,CASSQDAETQYF,TGTGCCAGCAGCCAAGATGCGGAGACCCAGTACTTC
14,-,TRBV2,few,TRBJ2-2,CASKSRWLSGELFF,TGTGCCAGCAAGAGTAGGTGGTTAAGCGGGGAGCTGTTTTTT
16,-,TRBV27,-,TRBJ2-2,CASSSALAENTGELFF,TGTGCCAGCAGTTCCGCCTTGGCGGAGAACACCGGGGAGCTGTTTTTT
15,TRBD1,TRBV5-1,-,TRBJ1-4,CASSPQGARGEKLFF,TGCGCCAGCAGCCCACAGGGGGCGCGAGGTGAAAAACTGTTTTTT
15,-,TRBV12-3/TRBV12-4,many,TRBJ2-7,CASSARDTFSYEQYF,TGTGCCAGCAGTGCCCGGGACACCTTCTCCTACGAGCAGTACTTC
13,-,TRBV2,many,TRBJ1-2,CASGGDTNYGYTF,TGTGCCAGCGGTGGGGACACTAACTATGGCTACACCTTC
14,-,TRBV27,few,TRBJ1-6,CASSLHRVNSPLHF,TGTGCCAGCAGTTTACACAGGGTCAATTCACCCCTCCACTTT
12,-,TRBV18,few,TRBJ2-1,CASSPYSDEQFF,TGTGCCAGCTCACCCTACAGTGATGAGCAGTTCTTC
12,-,TRBV28,many,TRBJ1-1,CATVQGNTEAFF,TGTGCCACCGTACAGGGGAACACTGAAGCTTTCTTT
16,TRBD1,TRBV7-2,-,TRBJ1-5,CASSLDRTGSGQPQHF,TGTGCCAGCAGCTTAGATCGGACAGGGTCTGGACAGCCCCAGCATTTT
15,-,TRBV7-9,-,TRBJ1-4,CASSAIGTENEKLFF,TGTGCCAGCAGCGCTATCGGGACGGAAAATGAAAAACTGTTTTTT
11,-,TRBV20-1,-,TRBJ2-5,CSADTQETQYF,TGCAGTGCGGACACCCAAGAGACCCAGTACTTC
14,TRBD1,TRBV6-2/TRBV6-3,few,TRBJ1-5,CASSYWTGRQPQHF,TGTGCCAGCAGTTATTGGACAGGGCGTCAGCCCCAGCATTTT
13,TRBD2,TRBV28,few,TRBJ2-4,CASISGRGDIQYF,TGTGCCAGCATCAGCGGGAGGGGGGACATTCAGTACTTC
15,TRBD1,TRBV19,-,TRBJ1-5,CASSMVPGQGRSQHF,TGTGCCAGTAGTATGGTCCCGGGACAGGGGAGGTCCCAGCATTTT
15,-,TRBV27,-,TRBJ1-1,CASSSPGALNTEAFF,TGTGCCAGCAGTTCCCCGGGGGCCTTGAACACTGAAGCTTTCTTT
16,-,TRBV3-1,few,TRBJ2-7,CASSQDPSAGTYEQYF,TGTGCCAGCAGCCAAGATCCATCCGCCGGTACCTACGAGCAGTACTTC
11,TRBD1,TRBV2,many,TRBJ2-5,CASTRQGTQYF,TGTGCCAGCACCAGACAGGGGACCCAGTACTTC
12,TRBD1,TRBV12-3/TRBV12-4,few,TRBJ1-3,CASRQGANTIYF,TGTGCCAGCAGACAGGGGGCAAACACCATATATTTT
17,-,TRBV30,-,TRBJ2-5,CAWTRGGAGAIQETQYF,TGTGCCTGGACCAGGGGAGGGGCAGGGGCGATCCAAGAGACCCAGTACTTC
15,TRBD2,TRBV9,-,TRBJ2-5,CASSAQAGREETQYF,TGTGCCAGCAGCGCCCAAGCGGGAAGGGAAGAGACCCAGTACTTC
12,-,TRBV2,few,TRBJ2-5,CASSGRAGTQYF,TGTGCCAGCAGTGGGAGGGCGGGGACCCAGTACTTC
14,-,TRBV7-6,-,TRBJ2-7,CASSPGSLAYELYF,TGTGCCAGCAGCCCCGGGTCGTTGGCCTACGAGCTGTACTTC
17,TRBD2,TRBV5-1,-,TRBJ2-2,CASSLGGRAVGTGELFF,TGCGCCAGCAGCTTGGGCGGGAGGGCCGTTGGCACCGGGGAGCTGTTTTTT
15,TRBD1,TRBV19,-,TRBJ1-1,CASNTGVRGGTEAFF,TGTGCCAGTAACACAGGGGTCAGGGGGGGCACTGAAGCTTTCTTT
13,-,TRBV5-1,many,TRBJ1-2,CASSPQGGDGYTF,TGTGCCAGCAGCCCACAGGGTGGGGATGGCTACACCTTC
17,-,TRBV28,few,TRBJ1-3,CASLAVRDPRSGNTIYF,TGTGCCAGCCTAGCAGTCCGGGACCCTAGGTCTGGAAACACCATATATTTT
16,TRBD1,TRBV7-9,-,TRBJ2-7,CASSPRTGEAAYEQYF,TGTGCCAGCAGCCCCCGGACAGGGGAAGCCGCCTACGAGCAGTACTTC
12,-,TRBV20-1,many,TRBJ2-5,CSARRTQETQYF,TGCAGTGCTAGGCGGACACAAGAGACCCAGTACTTC
14,-,TRBV5-1,few,TRBJ2-7,CASSMTGGGYEQYF,TGCGCCAGCAGCATGACAGGTGGAGGCTACGAGCAGTACTTC
12,-,TRBV4-1,-,TRBJ1-2,CASSQDPQGYTF,TGCGCCAGCAGCCAAGACCCTCAAGGTTACACCTTC
15,-,TRBV19,-,TRBJ2-2,CASSILAFGAGELFF,TGTGCCAGTAGTATTCTGGCGTTTGGGGCCGGGGAGCTGTTTTTT
15,-,TRBV6-1,few,TRBJ1-5,CASRPRGASNQPQHF,TGTGCCAGCCGTCCGCGAGGGGCTAGCAATCAGCCCCAGCATTTT
16,TRBD1,TRBV7-6,-,TRBJ1-1,CASSSGQGARGTEAFF,TGTGCCAGCAGCTCGGGACAGGGGGCGCGGGGGACTGAAGCTTTCTTT
16,-,TRBV15,-,TRBJ1-5,CATSRGAPALNQPQHF,TGTGCCACCAGCAGAGGGGCGCCAGCCCTAAATCAGCCCCAGCATTTT
16,TRBD2,TRBV12-3/TRBV12-4,-,TRBJ2-7,CASSPSSTSASYEQYF,TGTGCCAGCAGTCCGTCGTCTACTAGCGCCTCCTACGAGCAGTACTTC
12,TRBD1,TRBV19,-,TRBJ1-2,CASSIVGQANTF,TGTGCCAGTAGTATAGTGGGACAGGCGAACACCTTC
16,-,TRBV3-1,-,TRBJ2-6,CASSQARGFGANVLTF,TGTGCCAGCAGCCAAGCCCGCGGGTTCGGGGCCAACGTCCTGACTTTC
17,TRBD2,TRBV3-1,-,TRBJ2-7,CASSQTPGLAGTYEQYF,TGTGCCAGCAGCCAAACTCCGGGACTAGCGGGAACCTACGAGCAGTACTTC
14,-,TRBV19,-,TRBJ1-1,CASRVQGGGTEAFF,TGTGCCAGTAGGGTACAGGGAGGAGGGACTGAAGCTTTCTTT
18,-,TRBV15,-,TRBJ1-3,CATSRDSSGYYSGNTIYF,TGTGCCACCAGCAGAGATTCGTCAGGTTATTACTCTGGAAACACCATATATTTT